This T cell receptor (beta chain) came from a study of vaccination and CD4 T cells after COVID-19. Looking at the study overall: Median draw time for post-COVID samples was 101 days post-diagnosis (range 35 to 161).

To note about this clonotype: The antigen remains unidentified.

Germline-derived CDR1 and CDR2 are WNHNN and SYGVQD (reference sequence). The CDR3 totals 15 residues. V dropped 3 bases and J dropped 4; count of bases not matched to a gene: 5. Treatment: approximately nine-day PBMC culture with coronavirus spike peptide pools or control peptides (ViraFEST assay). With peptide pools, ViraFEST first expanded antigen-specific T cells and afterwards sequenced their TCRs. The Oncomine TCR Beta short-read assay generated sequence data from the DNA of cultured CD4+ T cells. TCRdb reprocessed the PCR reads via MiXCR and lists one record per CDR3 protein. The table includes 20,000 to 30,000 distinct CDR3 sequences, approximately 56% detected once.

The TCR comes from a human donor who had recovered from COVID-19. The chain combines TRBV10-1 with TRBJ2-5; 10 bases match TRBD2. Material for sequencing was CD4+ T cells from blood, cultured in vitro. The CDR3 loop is CASSDGLAVTETQYF. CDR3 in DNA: TGCGCCAGCAGTGACGGACTAGCGGTAACAGAGACCCAGTACTTC.